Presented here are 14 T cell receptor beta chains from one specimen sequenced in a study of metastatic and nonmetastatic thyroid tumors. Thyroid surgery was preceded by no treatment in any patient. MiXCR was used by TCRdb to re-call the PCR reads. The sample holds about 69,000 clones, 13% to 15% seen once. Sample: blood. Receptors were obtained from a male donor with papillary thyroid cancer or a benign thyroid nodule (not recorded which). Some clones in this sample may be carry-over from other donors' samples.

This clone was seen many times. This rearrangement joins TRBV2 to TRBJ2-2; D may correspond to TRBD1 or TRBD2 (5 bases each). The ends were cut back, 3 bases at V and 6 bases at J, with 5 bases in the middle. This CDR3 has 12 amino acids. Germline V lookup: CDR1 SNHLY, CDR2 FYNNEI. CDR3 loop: CASSEGAGELFF. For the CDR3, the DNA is TGTGCCAGCAGTGAGGGGGCCGGGGAGCTGTTTTTT.

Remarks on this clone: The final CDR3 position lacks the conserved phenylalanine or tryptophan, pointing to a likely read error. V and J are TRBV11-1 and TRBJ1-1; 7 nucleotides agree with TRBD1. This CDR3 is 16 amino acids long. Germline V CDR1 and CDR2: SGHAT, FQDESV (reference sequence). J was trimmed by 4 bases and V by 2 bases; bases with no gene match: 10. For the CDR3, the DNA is TGTGCCAGCAGCTTAAGGGACAGTGGTTTGACCACTGAAGCTTTCTTG. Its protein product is CASSLRDSGLTTEAFL.

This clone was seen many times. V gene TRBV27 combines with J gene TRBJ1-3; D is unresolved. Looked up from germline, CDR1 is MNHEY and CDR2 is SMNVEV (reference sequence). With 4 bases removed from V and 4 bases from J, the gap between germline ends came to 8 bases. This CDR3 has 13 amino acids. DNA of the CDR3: TGTGCCAGCAGTTGGGCCGGGGGAAACACCATATATTTT. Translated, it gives CASSWAGGNTIYF.

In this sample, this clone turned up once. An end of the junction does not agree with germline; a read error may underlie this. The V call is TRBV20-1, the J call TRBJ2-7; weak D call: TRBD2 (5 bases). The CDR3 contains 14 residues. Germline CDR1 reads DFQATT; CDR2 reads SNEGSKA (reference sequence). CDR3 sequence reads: CSARDGVLTYEQYF. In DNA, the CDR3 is TGCAGTGCTAGGGACGGGGTGCTAACCTACGAGCAATACTTC.

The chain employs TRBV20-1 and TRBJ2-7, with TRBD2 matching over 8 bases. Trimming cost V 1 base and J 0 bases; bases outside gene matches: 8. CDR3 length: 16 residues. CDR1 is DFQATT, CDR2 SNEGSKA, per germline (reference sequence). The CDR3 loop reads CSARGLAQLSSYEQYF. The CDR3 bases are TGCAGTGCTAGAGGACTAGCGCAATTAAGCTCCTACGAGCAGTACTTC.

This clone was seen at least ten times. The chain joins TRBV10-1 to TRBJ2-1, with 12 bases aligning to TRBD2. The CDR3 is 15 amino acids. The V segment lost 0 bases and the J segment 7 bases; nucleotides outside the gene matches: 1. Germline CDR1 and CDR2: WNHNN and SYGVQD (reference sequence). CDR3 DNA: TGCGCCAGCAGTGAGTCACTAGCGGGAGGTAATGAGCAGTTCTTC. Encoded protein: CASSESLAGGNEQFF.

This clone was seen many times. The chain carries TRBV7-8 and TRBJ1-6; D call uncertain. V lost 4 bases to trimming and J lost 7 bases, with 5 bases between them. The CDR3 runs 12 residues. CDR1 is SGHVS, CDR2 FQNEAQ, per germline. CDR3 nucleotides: TGTGCCAGCAGCTGGTACAATTCACCCCTCCACTTT. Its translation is CASSWYNSPLHF.

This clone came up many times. The CDR3 loop is CASTDKLGTGDQETQYF. CDR3 DNA sequence: TGTGCCAGCACCGACAAACTCGGGACAGGGGATCAAGAGACCCAGTACTTC. The V gene is TRBV28, the J gene TRBJ2-5; TRBD1 matches 10 bases. Germline values: CDR1 MDHEN, CDR2 SYDVKM. The CDR3 has 17 residues. With 7 bases clipped from V and 2 bases from J, the junction kept 13 bases outside the gene matches.

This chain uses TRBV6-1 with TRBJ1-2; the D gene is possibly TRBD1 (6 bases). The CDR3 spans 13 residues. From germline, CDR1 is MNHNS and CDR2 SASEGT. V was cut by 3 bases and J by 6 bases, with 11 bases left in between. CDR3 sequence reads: CASSEYYRDGYTF. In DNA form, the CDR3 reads TGTGCCAGCAGTGAGTACTACAGGGATGGCTACACCTTC.

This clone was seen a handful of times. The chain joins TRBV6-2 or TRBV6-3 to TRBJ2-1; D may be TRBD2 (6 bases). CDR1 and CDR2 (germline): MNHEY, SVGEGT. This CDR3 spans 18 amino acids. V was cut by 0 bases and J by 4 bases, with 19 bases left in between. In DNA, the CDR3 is TGTGCCAGCAGTTACTCGGCGACTAGAGTAAGCTCATACAATGAGCAGTTCTTC. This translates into CASSYSATRVSSYNEQFF.

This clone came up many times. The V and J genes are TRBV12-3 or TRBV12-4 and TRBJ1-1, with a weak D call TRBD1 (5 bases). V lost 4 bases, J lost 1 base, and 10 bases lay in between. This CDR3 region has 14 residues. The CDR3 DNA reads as TGTGCCAGCAGTTCGGGACCGTGGAACACTGAAGCTTTCTTT. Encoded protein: CASSSGPWNTEAFF.

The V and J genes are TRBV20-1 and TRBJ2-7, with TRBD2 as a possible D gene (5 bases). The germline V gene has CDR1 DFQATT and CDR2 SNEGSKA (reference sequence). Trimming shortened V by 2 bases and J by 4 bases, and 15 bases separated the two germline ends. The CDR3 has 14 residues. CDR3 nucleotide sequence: TGCAGTGCTAGACGAGACGGGAAAGGATACGAGCAGTACTTC. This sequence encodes CSARRDGKGYEQYF.

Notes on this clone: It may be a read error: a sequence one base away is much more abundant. The CDR3 DNA is TGTGCCAGCAGTTTTATGAGGTCTGGAAACACCATATATTTT. Amino acids: CASSFMRSGNTIYF. This chain connects TRBV6-1 to TRBJ1-3, with D uncertain. Germline loops: CDR1 MNHNS, CDR2 SASEGT. Trimming cost V 5 bases and J 1 base, with 9 bases left between them. This CDR3 comprises 14 residues.

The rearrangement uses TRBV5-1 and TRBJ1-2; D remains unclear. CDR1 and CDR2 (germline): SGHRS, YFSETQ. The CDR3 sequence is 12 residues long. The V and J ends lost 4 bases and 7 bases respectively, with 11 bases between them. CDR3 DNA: TGCGCCAGCAGCCCCGAAGACTTTGGCTACACCTTC. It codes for CASSPEDFGYTF.